The 11 T cell receptor beta chains given below trace back to one sample, sequenced in a study of T cell repertoires in aging, cancer and after chemotherapy. TCR beta rearrangements were amplified from peripheral blood genomic DNA. Multiplex touch-down PCR with TRB-A/B primers amplified rearranged V-D-J TRB sequences. Via MiXCR, TCRdb re-called the multiplex PCR reads, giving one row per CDR3 protein. The table has more than 2,500 distinct CDR3 sequences, more than 20% seen once; the top ten hold around 6%. The sequenced sample consisted of blood. Receptors were obtained from a human donor with a solid tumor.

In its sample, this clonotype is medium-sized. The chain combines TRBV27 with TRBJ2-7, with D possibly being TRBD1 (6 bases). V lost 5 bases and J lost 3, with 14 bases in between. Germline V gene data show CDR1 as MNHEY and CDR2 as SMNVEV (reference sequence). The CDR3 consists of 14 residues. For the CDR3, the DNA is TGTGCCAGCAGTCAAACCAAGGACAGCTACGAGCAGTACTTC. The encoded protein is CASSQTKDSYEQYF.

This clonotype is large in the sample. This chain joins TRBV27 and TRBJ1-2; a weak D match, TRBD1 (5 bases). V was cut by 6 bases and J by 2 bases, with 10 bases left in between. CDR3 length equals 13 residues. Germline CDR1 reads MNHEY; CDR2 reads SMNVEV (reference sequence). Here the CDR3 reads CASSRDGNYGYTF. CDR3 bases: TGTGCCAGCAGCAGGGACGGGAACTATGGCTACACCTTC.

This clonotype was seen more than once but under ten times. This rearrangement joins TRBV15 to TRBJ1-1, with D uncertain. V was pared by 1 base and J by 0 bases, with 9 bases between. CDR3 size: 15 residues. Germline V CDR1 and CDR2: LNHNV, YYDKDF (reference sequence). CDR3 region: CATSRGAVLNTEAFF. In DNA, the CDR3 is TGTGCCACCAGCAGAGGTGCAGTCTTGAACACTGAAGCTTTCTTT.

This clonotype came up a few times. The CDR3 reads CASSKSGGGKQETQYF. In DNA form, the CDR3 reads TGTGCCAGCAGTAAGTCTGGCGGGGGAAAACAAGAGACCCAGTACTTC. The rearrangement uses TRBV6-1 and TRBJ2-5; 7 bases line up with TRBD2. The germline V gene encodes CDR1 MNHNS and CDR2 SASEGT. Trimming at V came to 5 bases and at J to 2 bases, leaving 11 bases not matched to a gene. There are 16 residues in the CDR3.

V gene TRBV21-1 combines with J gene TRBJ2-2. TRBV21-1 is marked as a pseudogene. The CDR3 is 16 residues long. CDR3 loop: CASSKVVQANTGELFF. CDR3 sequence (DNA): TGTGCCAGCAGCAAAGTAGTTCAGGCTAACACCGGGGAGCTGTTTTTT.

This clonotype was recorded a few times. The chain uses TRBV27 and TRBJ1-2; 9 bases fit TRBD1. CDR1 and CDR2 from the germline V gene are MNHEY and SMNVEV (reference sequence). V lost 5 bases to trimming and J lost 2 bases; unmatched junction nucleotides: 3. This CDR3 is built from 14 residues. The CDR3 sequence is CASSVQGANYGYTF. CDR3 DNA sequence: TGTGCCAGCAGTGTACAGGGGGCGAACTATGGCTACACCTTC.

The chain uses TRBV10-3 and TRBJ1-2; 7 nucleotides line up with TRBD1. The CDR3 consists of 13 residues. V trimming: 5 bases; J trimming: 4 bases; junction bases outside the gene matches: 4. Germline values: CDR1 ENHRY, CDR2 SYGVKD. CDR3 sequence: CAISTDRSYGYTF. DNA of the CDR3: TGTGCCATCAGTACGGACAGGTCCTATGGCTACACCTTC.

J is TRBJ1-4 and V is TRBV7-2, with TRBD1 as a possible D gene (5 bases). With 5 bases removed from V and 0 bases from J, the gap between germline ends came to 10 bases. The CDR3 runs to 15 residues. The germline V gene encodes CDR1 SGHTA and CDR2 FQGNSA. The chain's CDR3 is CASSEDTTTNEKLFF. CDR3 bases: TGTGCCAGCAGCGAGGACACGACAACTAATGAAAAACTGTTTTTT.

This clonotype showed up just a few times. V usage is TRBV5-1 and J usage is TRBJ2-2; D call uncertain. CDR3 length equals 15 residues. V was pared by 2 bases and J by 0 bases, with 8 bases between. The germline gives CDR1 SGHRS, CDR2 YFSETQ. CDR3: CASSFSWTNTGELFF. For the CDR3, the DNA is TGCGCCAGCAGCTTCTCCTGGACGAACACCGGGGAGCTGTTTTTT. The whole variable domain, filled in from reference TRBV5-1 and TRBJ2-2, reads KAGVTQTPRYLIKTRGQQVTLSCSPISGHRSVSWYQQTPGQGLQFLFEYFSETQRNKGNFPGRFSGRQFSNSRSEMNVSTLELGDSALYLCASSFSWTNTGELFFGEGSRLTVL.

This clonotype turned up a few times. The V gene is TRBV7-9, the J gene TRBJ1-3; D gene uncertain. The germline CDR1 and CDR2 sequences are SEHNR and FQNEAQ (reference sequence). Trimming stripped 6 bases from V and 0 bases from J, with 12 bases between. The CDR3 contains 15 residues. CDR3 sequence reads: CASRPGSLSGNTIYF. The CDR3 DNA sequence: TGTGCCAGCAGGCCTGGAAGCCTCTCTGGAAACACCATATATTTT.

This clonotype is medium-sized (0.01 to 0.1%) within its sample. V is TRBV5-4 and J is TRBJ2-7; no firm D call. This CDR3 has 13 residues. Per germline, CDR1 SGHNT and CDR2 YYREEE (reference sequence). V was clipped by 5 bases and J by 2 bases, with 11 bases between them. The DNA of the CDR3 is TGTGCCAGCAGTTCCGACCGACCCTACGAGCAGTACTTC. Protein: CASSSDRPYEQYF.